The 30 T cell receptor beta chains below all came from one sample that was sequenced in a study of blood T cell repertoires in COVID-19. The repertoire was sequenced with immunoSEQ multiplex PCR; TCRdb's copy has only in-frame clones and lacks some. The sample has 110,000 or so clones; approximately 80% are singletons. The source material was peripheral blood. The origin of the receptors is a woman aged 35 to 49 with acute or convalescent COVID-19.

This chain uses TRBV25-1 with TRBJ2-4; 7 bases are shared with TRBD1. From germline, CDR1 is MGHDK and CDR2 SYGVNS. Trimming took 2 bases from V and 1 from J; bases not matched to a gene: 2. CDR3 length: 15 residues. DNA of the CDR3: TGTGCCAGCAGTGAAGAGACAGGGGCCAAAAACATTCAGTACTTC. Translated, it gives CASSEETGAKNIQYF.

The genes are TRBV11-2 and TRBJ1-2; 8 bases align to TRBD1. Trimming cost V 1 base and J 8 bases; bases outside gene matches: 12. CDR3 length equals 16 residues. The germline CDR1 and CDR2 sequences are SGHAT and FQNNGV. The CDR3 coding sequence is TGTGCCAGCAGCTTAGCGGCTGGACAGGGATTTGGCGGCTACACCTTC. This translates into CASSLAAGQGFGGYTF.

This clone appeared a single time. V gene TRBV2 combines with J gene TRBJ1-5; 7 bases line up with TRBD1. Looked up from germline, CDR1 is SNHLY and CDR2 is FYNNEI. The CDR3 is 15 residues long. J gave up 4 bases and V 6 bases, and 9 bases lay outside the gene matches. The CDR3 loop is CASRVDRARNQPQHF. The CDR3 DNA reads as TGTGCCAGCAGAGTTGACAGGGCTCGGAATCAGCCCCAGCATTTT.

V and J are TRBV3-1 (or the pseudogene TRBV3-2) and TRBJ2-7; 9 bases fit TRBD2. Germline trimming cut 1 base from V and 6 bases from J; bases unmatched to any gene: 10. CDR3 size: 16 residues. The germline gives CDR1 LGHDT, CDR2 YNNKEL (reference sequence). The CDR3 DNA reads TGTGCCAGCAGCCAAGTCCTCTCGCGGGGGGGCCGCGAGCAGTACTTC. Translating gives CASSQVLSRGGREQYF.

This clone was seen a handful of times. The rearrangement links TRBV5-1 to TRBJ2-3; 7 positions match TRBD1. J lost 4 bases, V lost 1 base, and 6 bases had no gene match. Germline values: CDR1 SGHRS, CDR2 YFSETQ. The length of the CDR3 is 15 residues. CDR3 region: CASSLTGAWADTQYF. DNA of the CDR3: TGCGCCAGCAGCTTGACAGGGGCATGGGCAGATACGCAGTATTTT.

The chain uses TRBV18 and TRBJ1-4, with 7 positions matching TRBD1. The V segment lost 4 bases and the J segment 0 bases; nucleotides outside the gene matches: 2. The CDR3 consists of 15 residues. Germline-derived CDR1 and CDR2 are KGHSH and LQKENI. Here the CDR3 DNA reads TGTGCCAGCTCACGGACAGGCGCAACTAATGAAAAACTGTTTTTT. Its translation: CASSRTGATNEKLFF.

The chain combines TRBV5-1 with TRBJ1-2; a weak D match, TRBD1 (6 bases). Trimming left V 7 bases short and J 6 bases short, with 10 bases between. Germline loops: CDR1 SGHRS, CDR2 YFSETQ. CDR3 length: 11 amino acids. The CDR3 loop is CASGQGNGYTF. The CDR3 DNA follows: TGCGCCAGCGGGCAGGGGAATGGCTACACCTTC.

The genes are TRBV6-5 and TRBJ1-2; D might be TRBD1 (6 bases). The CDR3 loop spans 15 amino acids. V lost 5 bases and J 0 bases, leaving 13 bases between the germline ends. The germline CDR1 and CDR2 sequences are MNHEY and SVGAGI. The CDR3 DNA follows: TGTGCCAGCAGTAGTACAGGGACGGCTAACTATGGCTACACCTTC. This translates into CASSSTGTANYGYTF.

The chain uses TRBV6-6 and TRBJ1-2; possibly TRBD1 for D (6 bases). V was clipped by 3 bases and J by 8 bases, with 10 bases between them. The germline V gene encodes CDR1 MNHNY and CDR2 SVGAGI (reference sequence). The CDR3 spans 12 residues. This chain's CDR3 is CASSYRGGGYTF. The CDR3 DNA is TGTGCCAGCAGTTATAGGGGGGGAGGCTACACCTTC.

This chain joins TRBV20-1 and TRBJ1-1; the D gene is possibly TRBD1 (6 bases). This CDR3 comprises 13 residues. Germline V lookup: CDR1 DFQATT, CDR2 SNEGSKA (reference sequence). V lost 3 bases and J 1 base, leaving 9 bases between the germline ends. CDR3 in DNA: TGCAGTGCTAGTGCCAGGGGGAACACTGAAGCTTTCTTT. Its protein is CSASARGNTEAFF.

The V and J genes are TRBV11-2 and TRBJ2-5; TRBD1 is a possible D gene (6 bases). The V end lost 5 bases, the J end lost 2 bases, and 9 bases lay between the germline ends. From germline, CDR1 is SGHAT and CDR2 FQNNGV. The CDR3 contains 13 residues. CDR3 in amino acids: CASSADRQETQYF. The CDR3 DNA reads as TGTGCCAGCAGCGCGGACAGACAAGAGACCCAGTACTTC.

This chain uses TRBV30 with TRBJ2-1; D may be TRBD1 (6 bases). CDR1 and CDR2 (germline): GTSNPN, SVGIG (reference sequence). Trimming left V 5 bases short and J 9 bases short, with 11 bases between. The length of the CDR3 is 11 residues. The CDR3, as DNA: TGTGCCTGGGAAGGACAGTCTGAGCAGTTCTTC. Translated, it gives CAWEGQSEQFF. The whole variable domain, remainder taken from reference TRBV30 and TRBJ2-1, is SQTIHQWPATLVQPVGSPLSLECTVEGTSNPNLYWYRQAAGRGLQLLFYSVGIGQISSEVPQNLSASRPQDRQFILSSKKLLLSDSGFYLCAWEGQSEQFFGPGTRLTVL.

CDR3 coding DNA: TGTGCCAGCAGCCAAGTGACGGGGGGCACAGATACGCAGTATTTT. Its translation is CASSQVTGGTDTQYF. The rearrangement links TRBV4-2 to TRBJ2-3; TRBD2 is a possible D gene (6 bases). V shed 1 base and J shed 1 base, with 9 bases lying between them. The CDR3 has 15 amino acids. Germline V gives CDR1 LGHNA, CDR2 YNFKEQ.

The rearrangement joins TRBV24-1 to TRBJ1-4; TRBD1 is a possible D gene (6 bases). CDR3 length: 15 amino acids. Between the trimmed V and J ends, which lost 2 bases and 0 bases, there was a span of 6 bases. The germline V gene has CDR1 KGHDR and CDR2 SFDVKD. The CDR3 bases are TGTGCCACCAGTGATTACAGGGCAACTAATGAAAAACTGTTTTTT. Protein sequence: CATSDYRATNEKLFF.

The V call is TRBV27, the J call TRBJ1-4; TRBD1 might be the D (5 bases). The CDR3 totals 17 residues. The germline V gene has CDR1 MNHEY and CDR2 SMNVEV (reference sequence). V lost 4 bases to trimming and J lost 0 bases, with 15 bases between them. CDR3 DNA sequence: TGTGCCAGCAGTTCGGTTGGGGACTCTGCAACTAATGAAAAACTGTTTTTT. Translated: CASSSVGDSATNEKLFF.

The chain carries TRBV7-9 and TRBJ2-1; TRBD2 matches at 8 bases. The V and J ends lost 6 bases and 3 bases, in that order; junction bases with no gene match: 13. This CDR3 spans 17 amino acids. Germline V gene data show CDR1 as SEHNR and CDR2 as FQNEAQ (reference sequence). The CDR3 spells CASSHTLRGASYNEQFF. The DNA for the CDR3 is TGTGCCAGCAGTCATACCCTGCGGGGGGCAAGCTACAATGAGCAGTTCTTC. The full variable domain, with the rest looked up from reference TRBV7-9 and TRBJ2-1, is DTGVSQNPRHKITKRGQNVTFRCDPISEHNRLYWYRQTLGQGPEFLTYFQNEAQLEKSRLLSDRFSAERPKGSFSTLEIQRTEQGDSAMYLCASSHTLRGASYNEQFFGPGTRLTVL.

The chain carries TRBV18 and TRBJ1-1; 11 bases match TRBD1. This CDR3 contains 13 residues. Germline V gene sequence: CDR1 KGHSH, CDR2 LQKENI. Losses at the gene ends were 5 bases for V and 7 bases for J; bases not matched to a gene: 3. CDR3 sequence reads: CASSAGQGDEAFF. The DNA of the CDR3 is TGTGCCAGCTCAGCGGGACAGGGGGATGAAGCTTTCTTT.

V is TRBV7-2 and J is TRBJ1-2; 10 bases line up with TRBD1. CDR1 is SGHTA, CDR2 FQGNSA, per germline. V dropped 7 bases and J dropped 4; count of bases not matched to a gene: 6. The CDR3 covers 14 residues. DNA of the CDR3: TGTGCCAGCAAAGACAGGGGGCGTGCCTATGGCTACACCTTC. It translates to CASKDRGRAYGYTF.

This clone was seen more than once but under ten times. CDR3 in amino acids: CASSQGGTEAFF. For the CDR3, the DNA is TGTGCCAGTTCCCAGGGAGGCACTGAAGCTTTCTTT. The chain recombines TRBV19 with TRBJ1-1; TRBD1 is a possible D gene (5 bases). V was clipped by 8 bases and J by 4 bases, with 11 bases between them. This CDR3 is built from 12 residues. Germline loops: CDR1 LNHDA, CDR2 SQIVND (reference sequence).

The chain joins TRBV18 to TRBJ2-7; 7 positions match TRBD1. V gave up 2 bases and J gave up 2 bases; unmatched junction bases: 3. Germline values: CDR1 KGHSH, CDR2 LQKENI. This CDR3 is built from 14 residues. In DNA, the CDR3 is TGTGCCAGCTCACCAACAACAGGGGCCTACGAGCAGTACTTC. The encoded protein is CASSPTTGAYEQYF.

The chain uses TRBV19 and TRBJ1-4; 8 bases map to TRBD1. The CDR3 is made up of 14 amino acids. Per the germline V gene, CDR1 is LNHDA and CDR2 is SQIVND (reference sequence). The CDR3 sequence is CAGGGQASGEKLFF. As DNA, the CDR3 is TGTGCGGGCGGGGGACAGGCGTCTGGAGAAAAACTGTTTTTT.

This clone was counted once. The chain recombines TRBV6-2 or TRBV6-3 with TRBJ2-7, with a weak D call TRBD1 (6 bases). Trimming took off 3 bases at V and 7 bases at J, with 16 bases between the two ends. CDR1 is MNHEY, CDR2 SVGEGT, per germline. The CDR3 has 14 residues. The CDR3 reads CASSYSGGVREQYF. The CDR3 nucleotides read TGTGCCAGCAGTTATAGTGGGGGCGTACGGGAGCAGTACTTC.

V gene TRBV7-9 combines with J gene TRBJ1-2; no reliable D call. The ends were cut back, 5 bases at V and 0 bases at J, with 16 bases in the middle. This CDR3 contains 16 residues. Germline values: CDR1 SEHNR, CDR2 FQNEAQ (reference sequence). The CDR3, as DNA: TGTGCCAGCAGCCCATCGTCGGGGTCAGCTAACTATGGCTACACCTTC. Translation gives CASSPSSGSANYGYTF.

The gene calls are TRBV20-1 and TRBJ1-5, with 7 bases fitting TRBD1. Trimming removed 3 bases from V and 6 bases from J; junction bases left unmatched: 14. This CDR3 is 16 amino acids long. CDR1 is DFQATT and CDR2 is SNEGSKA in the germline V gene (reference sequence). The CDR3 is CSASSVIGGLGQPQHF. The DNA of the CDR3 is TGCAGTGCTAGTTCCGTTATAGGGGGCCTTGGTCAGCCCCAGCATTTT.

The chain combines TRBV9 with TRBJ1-1; 7 bases are shared with TRBD1. The CDR3 extends over 15 amino acids. J gave up 0 bases and V 3 bases, and 5 bases lay outside the gene matches. In germline, CDR1 is SGDLS, CDR2 YYNGEE. CDR3 residues: CASSAHGTVNTEAFF. The CDR3 DNA follows: TGTGCCAGCAGCGCCCACGGGACAGTGAACACTGAAGCTTTCTTT.

The chain links TRBV30 to TRBJ2-3; D may be TRBD1 (5 bases). Between the trimmed V and J ends, which lost 0 bases and 0 bases, there was a span of 13 bases. The germline V gene has CDR1 GTSNPN and CDR2 SVGIG (reference sequence). The CDR3 loop spans 16 amino acids. CDR3 sequence reads: CAWSVLGRSSTDTQYF. DNA of the CDR3: TGTGCCTGGAGTGTACTGGGGCGGTCTAGCACAGATACGCAGTATTTT.

The table lists this clone with many counts. The chain has TRBV27 and TRBJ2-3, with 13 positions matching TRBD2. CDR3 size: 19 residues. With V trimmed by 4 bases and J by 2 bases, 12 bases remained unmatched. Germline CDR1 MNHEY, CDR2 SMNVEV (reference sequence). The CDR3 region has the DNA TGTGCCAGCAGTTCCGTTGGACTAGCGGGGGTGGGCCCCACAGATACGCAGTATTTT. Its translation is CASSSVGLAGVGPTDTQYF.

The gene calls are TRBV5-1 and TRBJ1-2; TRBD1 matches at 7 bases. The CDR3 extends over 14 amino acids. Looked up from germline, CDR1 is SGHRS and CDR2 is YFSETQ. After removal of 4 bases from V and 4 bases from J, the junction contained 7 bases not matched to a gene. The CDR3 loop is CASSVRDSTYGYTF. DNA for the CDR3: TGCGCCAGCAGCGTACGGGACAGTACCTATGGCTACACCTTC.

The V gene is TRBV2, the J gene TRBJ1-3; 7 nucleotides align to TRBD1. CDR1 is SNHLY and CDR2 is FYNNEI in the germline V gene. The CDR3 covers 15 residues. Losses at the gene ends were 6 bases for V and 2 bases for J; bases not matched to a gene: 7. CDR3 sequence: CASSVTGDAGNTIYF. CDR3 nucleotides: TGTGCCAGCAGCGTTACAGGGGACGCTGGAAACACCATATATTTT.

Comments on this clone: At the DNA level, this CDR3 is encoded by other sequences in the same sample as well. This sequence joins TRBV5-1 and TRBJ1-2; D possibly corresponds to TRBD1 (5 bases). The V gene lost 0 bases and the J gene lost 2 bases, with 5 bases spanning the gap. Germline CDR1 reads SGHRS; CDR2 reads YFSETQ. This CDR3 region has 13 residues. The CDR3 DNA is TGCGCCAGCAGCTTGGGACAGAACTATGGCTACACCTTC. Translating it yields CASSLGQNYGYTF.